The T cell receptor beta chain described here comes from a study of preoperative IRX-2 immunotherapy in early breast cancer. Sequencing used immunoSEQ multiplex PCR; TCRdb keeps in-frame clones, though not all of them. The sample gives 25,000 or so clones, roughly nine tenths of which show up once; about 8.4% is in the top ten. The germline gives CDR1 LNHNV, CDR2 YYDKDF (reference sequence). The ends were cut back, 0 bases at V and 4 bases at J, with 12 bases in the middle. This CDR3 is built from 15 residues. Treatment here: preoperative locoregional IRX-2 cytokine immunotherapy. Samples came from a phase Ib trial of preoperative locoregional IRX-2 cytokine immunotherapy.

The receptor was derived from a human donor with breast cancer. This chain links TRBV15 with TRBJ1-2; the D is unclear. The specimen was tumor tissue, collected after IRX-2 immunotherapy. The CDR3, as DNA: TGTGCCACCAGCAGAGATAGGGCGGACCCCTATGGCTACACCTTC. It codes for CATSRDRADPYGYTF.